This T cell receptor (beta chain) was captured by sequencing in a study of blood T cells in healthy people across ages. The use of a sample-barcoded 5' primer and a J-beta primer mix characterized a second PCR of roughly 7 to 11 cycles. TCRdb re-called the 5' RACE reads with MiXCR, one entry per CDR3 protein. The table has 1 million to 1.2 million distinct CDR3 sequences, more than 30% seen once. The donors, aged roughly 6 to 100, were healthy Caucasians from Russia. Worth noting for this clonotype: With a much larger clone just one base away, this may be a read error.

CDR1 and CDR2 (germline): DFQATT, SNEGSKA (reference sequence). CDR3 length equals 12 residues. This TCR came from a man between 18 and 29 years old in good health. The chain combines TRBV20-1 with TRBJ2-5, with D unclear. Sequences were obtained from blood. CDR3 nucleotide sequence: TGCATTGCCCTCGCGACGGGCGAGACCCAGTACTTC. It encodes CIALATGETQYF.